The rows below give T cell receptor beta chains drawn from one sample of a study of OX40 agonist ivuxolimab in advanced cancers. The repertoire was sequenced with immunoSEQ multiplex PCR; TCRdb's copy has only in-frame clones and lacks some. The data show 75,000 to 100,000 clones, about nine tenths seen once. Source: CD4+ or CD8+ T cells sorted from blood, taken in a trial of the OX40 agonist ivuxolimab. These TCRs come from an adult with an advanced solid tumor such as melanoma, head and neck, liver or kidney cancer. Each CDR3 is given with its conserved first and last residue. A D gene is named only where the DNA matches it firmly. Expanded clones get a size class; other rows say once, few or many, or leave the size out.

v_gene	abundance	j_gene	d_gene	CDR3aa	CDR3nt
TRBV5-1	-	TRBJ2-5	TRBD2	CASSGLVDETQYF	TGCGCCAGCAGCGGACTAGTCGACGAGACCCAGTACTTC
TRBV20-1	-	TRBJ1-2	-	CNSDRNYGYTF	TGCAACTCGGACAGAAACTATGGCTACACCTTC
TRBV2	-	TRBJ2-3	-	CASSRETPVTTDTQYF	TGTGCCAGCAGTCGGGAGACCCCCGTAACCACAGATACGCAGTATTTT
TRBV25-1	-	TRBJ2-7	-	CASSEYRQGYEQYF	TGTGCCAGCAGTGAATATAGGCAGGGCTACGAGCAGTACTTC
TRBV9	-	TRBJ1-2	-	CASSASPSHSDGQSRYTF	TGTGCCAGCAGCGCCAGCCCCAGCCACTCGGACGGTCAAAGCCGCTACACCTTC
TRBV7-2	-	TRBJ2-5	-	CASSPDYSGTQYF	TGTGCCAGCAGCCCGGACTACTCCGGGACCCAGTACTTC
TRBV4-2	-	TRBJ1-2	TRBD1	CASSQGQGEGYTF	TGTGCCAGCAGCCAAGGCCAGGGGGAGGGCTACACCTTC
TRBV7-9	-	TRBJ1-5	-	CASSSSGRPNQPQHF	TGTGCCAGCAGCTCCAGTGGGAGGCCTAATCAGCCCCAGCATTTT
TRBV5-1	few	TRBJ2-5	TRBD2	CASRPEVVAGETQYF	TGCGCCAGCAGACCGGAGGTGGTAGCGGGGGAGACCCAGTACTTC
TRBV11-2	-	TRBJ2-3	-	CASSLVASILDTQYF	TGTGCCAGCAGCTTAGTGGCATCCATTTTGGATACGCAGTATTTT
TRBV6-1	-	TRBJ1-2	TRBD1	CASRITGGGYGYTF	TGTGCCAGCAGAATTACAGGGGGCGGCTATGGCTACACCTTC
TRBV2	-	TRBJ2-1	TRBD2	CASSVLAGSYNEQFF	TGTGCCAGCAGTGTACTAGCGGGTTCCTACAATGAGCAGTTCTTC
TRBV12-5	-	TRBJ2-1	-	CASGAGLGNNEQFF	TGTGCTAGTGGTGCAGGGTTGGGAAACAATGAGCAGTTCTTC
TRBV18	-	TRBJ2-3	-	CASSQDVQNTQYF	TGTGCCAGCTCACAGGACGTACAAAATACGCAGTATTTT
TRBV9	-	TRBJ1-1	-	CASSPGGGGGTEAFF	TGTGCCAGCAGCCCCGGTGGAGGGGGGGGCACTGAAGCTTTCTTT
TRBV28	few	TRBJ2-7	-	CASSPMDSWGIEQYF	TGTGCCAGCAGTCCGATGGACAGCTGGGGGATCGAGCAGTACTTC